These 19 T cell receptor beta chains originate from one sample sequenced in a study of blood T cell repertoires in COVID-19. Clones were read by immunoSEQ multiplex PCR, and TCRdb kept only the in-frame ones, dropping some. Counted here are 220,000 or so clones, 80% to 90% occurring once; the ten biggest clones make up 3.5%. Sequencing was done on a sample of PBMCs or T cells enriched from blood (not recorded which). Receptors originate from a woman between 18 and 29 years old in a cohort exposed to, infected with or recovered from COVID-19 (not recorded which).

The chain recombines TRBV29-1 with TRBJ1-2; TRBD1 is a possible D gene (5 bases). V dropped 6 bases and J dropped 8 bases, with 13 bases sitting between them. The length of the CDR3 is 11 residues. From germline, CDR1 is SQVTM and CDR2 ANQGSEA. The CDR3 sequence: CSVSGSHGYTF. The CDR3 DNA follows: TGCAGCGTCTCAGGGTCCCACGGCTACACCTTC.

The CDR3 coding sequence is TGCGCCAGCAGCCAAGGACAGTGGAATGAAAAACTGTTTTTT. Its protein is CASSQGQWNEKLFF. This sequence joins TRBV4-1 and TRBJ1-4, with D maybe TRBD1 (5 bases). The germline gives CDR1 MGHRA, CDR2 YSYEKL. The CDR3 has 14 residues. Deletions cut 1 base from V and 5 bases from J, with 8 bases between.

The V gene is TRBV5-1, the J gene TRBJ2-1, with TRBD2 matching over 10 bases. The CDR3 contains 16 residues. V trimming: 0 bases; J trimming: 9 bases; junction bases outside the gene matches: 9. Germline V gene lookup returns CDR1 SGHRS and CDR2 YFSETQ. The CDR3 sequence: CASSLASGRIATEQFF. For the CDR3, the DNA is TGCGCCAGCAGCTTGGCTAGCGGGAGAATTGCCACTGAGCAGTTCTTC.

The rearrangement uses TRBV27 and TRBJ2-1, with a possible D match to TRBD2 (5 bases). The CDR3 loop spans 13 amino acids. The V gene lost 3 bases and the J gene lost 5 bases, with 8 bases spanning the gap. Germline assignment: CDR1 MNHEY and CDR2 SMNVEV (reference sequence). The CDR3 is CASSFRGNNEQFF. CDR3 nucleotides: TGTGCCAGCAGTTTTCGGGGAAACAATGAGCAGTTCTTC.

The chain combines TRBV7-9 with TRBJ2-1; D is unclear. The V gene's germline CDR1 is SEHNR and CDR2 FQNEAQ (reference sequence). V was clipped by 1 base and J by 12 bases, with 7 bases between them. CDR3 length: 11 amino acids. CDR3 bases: TGTGCCAGCAGCTTAGGCAGTGGGCAGTTCTTC. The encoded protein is CASSLGSGQFF.

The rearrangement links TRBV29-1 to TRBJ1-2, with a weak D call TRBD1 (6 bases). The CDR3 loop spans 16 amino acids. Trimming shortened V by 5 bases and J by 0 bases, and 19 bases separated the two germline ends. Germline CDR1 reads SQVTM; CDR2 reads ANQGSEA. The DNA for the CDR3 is TGCAGCGTTCTCGGACAGAGAAGCTCAGCTAACTATGGCTACACCTTC. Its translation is CSVLGQRSSANYGYTF.

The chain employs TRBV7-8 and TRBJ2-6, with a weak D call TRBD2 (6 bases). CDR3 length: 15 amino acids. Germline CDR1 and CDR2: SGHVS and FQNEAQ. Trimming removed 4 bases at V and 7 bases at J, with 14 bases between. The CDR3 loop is CASSWGGEVANVLTF. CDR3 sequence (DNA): TGTGCCAGCAGCTGGGGAGGAGAGGTTGCCAACGTCCTGACTTTC.

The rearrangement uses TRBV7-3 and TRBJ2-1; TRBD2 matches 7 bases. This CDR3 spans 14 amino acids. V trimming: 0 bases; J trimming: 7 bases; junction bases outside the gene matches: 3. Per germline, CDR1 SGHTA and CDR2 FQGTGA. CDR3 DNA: TGTGCCAGCAGCTTAACGGGACTAACAAATGAGCAGTTCTTC. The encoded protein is CASSLTGLTNEQFF.

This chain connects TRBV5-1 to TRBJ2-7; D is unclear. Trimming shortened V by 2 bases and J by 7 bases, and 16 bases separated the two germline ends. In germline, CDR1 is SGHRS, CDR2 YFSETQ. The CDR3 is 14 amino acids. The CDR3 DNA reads TGCGCCAGCAGCTTATCCGCAGGCTCGCTTGAGCAGTACTTC. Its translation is CASSLSAGSLEQYF.

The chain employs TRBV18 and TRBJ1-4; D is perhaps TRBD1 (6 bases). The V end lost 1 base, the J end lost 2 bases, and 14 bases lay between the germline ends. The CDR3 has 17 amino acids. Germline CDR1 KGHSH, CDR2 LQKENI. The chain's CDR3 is CASSPLGRGTTNEKLFF. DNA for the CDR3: TGTGCCAGCTCACCACTGGGCAGGGGTACGACTAATGAAAAACTGTTTTTT.

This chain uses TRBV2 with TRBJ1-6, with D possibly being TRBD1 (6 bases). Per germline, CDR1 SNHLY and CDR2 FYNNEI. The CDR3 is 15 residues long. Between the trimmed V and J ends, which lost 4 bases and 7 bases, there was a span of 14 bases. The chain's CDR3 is CASSVGYRENSPLHF. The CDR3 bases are TGTGCCAGCAGTGTTGGGTACAGGGAGAATTCACCCCTCCACTTT. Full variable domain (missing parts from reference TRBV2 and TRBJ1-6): EPEVTQTPSHQVTQMGQEVILRCVPISNHLYFYWYRQILGQKVEFLVSFYNNEISEKSEIFDDQFSVERPDGSNFTLKIRSTKLEDSAMYFCASSVGYRENSPLHFGNGTRLTVT.

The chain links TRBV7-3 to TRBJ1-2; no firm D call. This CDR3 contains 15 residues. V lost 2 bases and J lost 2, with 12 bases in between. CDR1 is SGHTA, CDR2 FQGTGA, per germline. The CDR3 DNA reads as TGTGCCAGCAGCTTAGGACCGGGGAAAAACTATGGCTACACCTTC. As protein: CASSLGPGKNYGYTF.

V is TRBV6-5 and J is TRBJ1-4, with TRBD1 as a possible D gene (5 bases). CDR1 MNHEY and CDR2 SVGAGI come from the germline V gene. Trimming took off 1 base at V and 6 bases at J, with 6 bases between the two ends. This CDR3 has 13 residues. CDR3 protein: CASSYFRDEKLFF. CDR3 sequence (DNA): TGTGCCAGCAGTTACTTCAGGGATGAAAAACTGTTTTTT.

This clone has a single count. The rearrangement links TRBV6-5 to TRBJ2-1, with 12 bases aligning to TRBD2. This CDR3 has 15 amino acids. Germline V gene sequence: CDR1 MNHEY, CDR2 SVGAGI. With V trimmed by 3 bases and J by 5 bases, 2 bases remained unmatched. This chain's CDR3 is CASSYRTSGNNEQFF. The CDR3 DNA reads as TGTGCCAGCAGTTATAGGACTAGCGGGAACAATGAGCAGTTCTTC.

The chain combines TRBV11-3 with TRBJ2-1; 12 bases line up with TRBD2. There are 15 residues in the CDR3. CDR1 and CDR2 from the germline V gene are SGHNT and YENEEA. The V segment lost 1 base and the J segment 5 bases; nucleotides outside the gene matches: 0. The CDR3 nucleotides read TGTGCCAGCAGCTTAGCTAGCGGGAGGGACAATGAGCAGTTCTTC. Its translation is CASSLASGRDNEQFF. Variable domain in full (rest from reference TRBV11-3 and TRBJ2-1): EAGVVQSPRYKIIEKKQPVAFWCNPISGHNTLYWYLQNLGQGPELLIRYENEEAVDDSQLPKDRFSAERLKGVDSTLKIQPAELGDSAVYLCASSLASGRDNEQFFGPGTRLTVL.

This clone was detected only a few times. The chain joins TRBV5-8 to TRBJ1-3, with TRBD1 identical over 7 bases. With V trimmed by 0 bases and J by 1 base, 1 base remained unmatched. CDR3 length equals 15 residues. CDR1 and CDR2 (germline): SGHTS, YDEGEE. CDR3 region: CASSLETGSGNTIYF. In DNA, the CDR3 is TGTGCCAGCAGCTTGGAGACAGGGTCTGGAAACACCATATATTTT.

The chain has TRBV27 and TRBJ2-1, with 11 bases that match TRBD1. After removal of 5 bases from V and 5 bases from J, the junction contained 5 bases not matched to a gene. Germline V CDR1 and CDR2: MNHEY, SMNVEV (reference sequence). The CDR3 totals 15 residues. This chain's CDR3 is CASSIGTGGDNEQFF. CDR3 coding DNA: TGTGCCAGCAGTATAGGGACAGGGGGGGACAATGAGCAGTTCTTC.

In nucleotides, the CDR3 is TGTGCCAGCAGTGGAGCGGGAGTCGAGGAGACCCAGTACTTC. It specifies CASSGAGVEETQYF. The gene calls are TRBV6-1 and TRBJ2-5, with 8 bases that match TRBD2. Germline CDR1 and CDR2: MNHNS and SASEGT. V lost 4 bases, J lost 5 bases, and 6 bases stayed unmatched. The CDR3 contains 14 residues.

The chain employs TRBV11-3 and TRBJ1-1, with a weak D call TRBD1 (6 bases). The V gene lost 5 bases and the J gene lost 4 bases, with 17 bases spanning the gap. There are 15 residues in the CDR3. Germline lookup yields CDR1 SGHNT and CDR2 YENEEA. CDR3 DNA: TGTGCCAGCAGCCCCATGGGGGCTGGGGCCACTGAAGCTTTCTTT. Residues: CASSPMGAGATEAFF.